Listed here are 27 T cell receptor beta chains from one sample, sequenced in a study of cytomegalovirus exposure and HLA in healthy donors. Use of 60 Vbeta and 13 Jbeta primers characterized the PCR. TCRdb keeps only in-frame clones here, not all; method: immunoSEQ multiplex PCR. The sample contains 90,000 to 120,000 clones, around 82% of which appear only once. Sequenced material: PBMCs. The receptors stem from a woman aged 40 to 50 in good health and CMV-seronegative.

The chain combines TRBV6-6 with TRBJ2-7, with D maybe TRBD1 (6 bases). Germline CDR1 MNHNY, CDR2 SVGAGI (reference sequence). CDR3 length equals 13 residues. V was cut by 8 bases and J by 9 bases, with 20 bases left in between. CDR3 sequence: CASSRTEEAGQYF. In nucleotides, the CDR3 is TGTGCCAGCTCGAGGACAGAAGAAGCAGGGCAGTACTTC.

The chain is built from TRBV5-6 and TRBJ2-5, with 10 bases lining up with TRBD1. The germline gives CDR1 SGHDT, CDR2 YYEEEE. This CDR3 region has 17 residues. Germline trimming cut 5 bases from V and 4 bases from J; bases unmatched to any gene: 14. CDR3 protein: CASSFGTGDFLRETQYF. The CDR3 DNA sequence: TGTGCCAGCAGTTTTGGGACAGGGGATTTTTTACGAGAGACCCAGTACTTC.

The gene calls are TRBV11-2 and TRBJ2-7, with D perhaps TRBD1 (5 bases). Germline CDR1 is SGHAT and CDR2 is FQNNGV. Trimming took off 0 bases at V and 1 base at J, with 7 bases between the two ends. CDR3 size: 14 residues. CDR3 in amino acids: CASSLEGVSYEQYF. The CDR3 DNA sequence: TGTGCCAGCAGCTTAGAAGGGGTGTCCTACGAGCAGTACTTC.

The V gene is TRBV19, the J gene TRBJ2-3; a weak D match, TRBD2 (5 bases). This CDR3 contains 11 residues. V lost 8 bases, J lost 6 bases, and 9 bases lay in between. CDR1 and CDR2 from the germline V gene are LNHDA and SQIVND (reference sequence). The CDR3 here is CASSWRDTQYF. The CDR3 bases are TGTGCCAGTTCCTGGAGGGATACGCAGTATTTT. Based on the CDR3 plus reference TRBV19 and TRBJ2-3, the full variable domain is DGGITQSPKYLFRKEGQNVTLSCEQNLNHDAMYWYRQDPGQGLRLIYYSQIVNDFQKGDIAEGYSVSREKKESFPLTVTSAQKNPTAFYLCASSWRDTQYFGPGTRLTVL.

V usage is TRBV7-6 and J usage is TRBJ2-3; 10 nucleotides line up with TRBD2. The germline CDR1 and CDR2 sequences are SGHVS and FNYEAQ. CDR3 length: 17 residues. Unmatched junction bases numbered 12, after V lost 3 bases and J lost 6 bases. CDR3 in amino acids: CASSFRSTSGLEDTQYF. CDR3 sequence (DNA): TGTGCCAGCAGCTTCCGCTCGACTAGCGGGCTTGAGGATACGCAGTATTTT. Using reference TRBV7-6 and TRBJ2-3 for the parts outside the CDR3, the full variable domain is GAGVSQSPRYKVTKRGQDVALRCDPISGHVSLYWYRQALGQGPEFLTYFNYEAQQDKSGLPNDRFSAERPEGSISTLTIQRTEQRDSAMYRCASSFRSTSGLEDTQYFGPGTRLTVL.

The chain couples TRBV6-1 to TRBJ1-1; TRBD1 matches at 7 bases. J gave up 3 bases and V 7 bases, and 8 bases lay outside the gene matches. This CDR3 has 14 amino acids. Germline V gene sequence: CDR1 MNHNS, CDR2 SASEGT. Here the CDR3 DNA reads TGTGCCAGCACCAAACAGGGGTTTTACACTGAAGCTTTCTTT. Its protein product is CASTKQGFYTEAFF.

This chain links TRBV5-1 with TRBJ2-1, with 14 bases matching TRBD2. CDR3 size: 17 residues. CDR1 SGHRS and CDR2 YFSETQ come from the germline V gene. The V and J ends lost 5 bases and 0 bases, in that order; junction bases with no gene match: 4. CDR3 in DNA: TGCGCCAGCAGACCCGGGACTAGCGGGAGCTCCTACAATGAGCAGTTCTTC. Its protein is CASRPGTSGSSYNEQFF.

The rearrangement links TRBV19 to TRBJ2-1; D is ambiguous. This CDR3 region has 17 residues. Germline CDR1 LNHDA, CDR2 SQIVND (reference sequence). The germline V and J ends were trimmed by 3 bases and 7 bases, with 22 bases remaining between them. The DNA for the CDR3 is TGTGCCAGTAGTATTTTCGGGTCCTCAGCCGGTACGAATGAGCAGTTCTTC. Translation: CASSIFGSSAGTNEQFF.

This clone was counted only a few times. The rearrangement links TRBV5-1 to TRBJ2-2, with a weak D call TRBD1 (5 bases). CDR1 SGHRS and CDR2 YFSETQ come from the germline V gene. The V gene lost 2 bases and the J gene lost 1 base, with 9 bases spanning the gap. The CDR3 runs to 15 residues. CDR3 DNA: TGCGCCAGCAGCTTAACCCAGGGGAACACCGGGGAGCTGTTTTTT. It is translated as CASSLTQGNTGELFF.

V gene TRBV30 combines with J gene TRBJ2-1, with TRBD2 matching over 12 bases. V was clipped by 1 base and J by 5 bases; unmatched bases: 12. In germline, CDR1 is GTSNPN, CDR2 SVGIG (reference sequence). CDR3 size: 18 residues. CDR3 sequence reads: CAWSDRTSGIPSHNEQFF. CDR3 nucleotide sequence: TGTGCCTGGAGTGACAGGACTAGCGGGATCCCTTCCCACAATGAGCAGTTCTTC.

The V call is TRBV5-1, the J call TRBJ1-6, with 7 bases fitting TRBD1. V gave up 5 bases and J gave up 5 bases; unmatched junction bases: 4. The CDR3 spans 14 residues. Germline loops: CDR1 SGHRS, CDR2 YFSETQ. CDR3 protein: CASRGQLDNSPLHF. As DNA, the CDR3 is TGCGCCAGCAGGGGACAGCTAGATAATTCACCCCTCCACTTT.

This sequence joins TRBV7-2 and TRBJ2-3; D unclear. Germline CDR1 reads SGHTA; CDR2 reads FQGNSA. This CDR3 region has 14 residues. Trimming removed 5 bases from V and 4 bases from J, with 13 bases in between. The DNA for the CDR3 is TGTGCCAGCAGCCGAATACGACGGGCAGATACGCAGTATTTT. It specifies CASSRIRRADTQYF.

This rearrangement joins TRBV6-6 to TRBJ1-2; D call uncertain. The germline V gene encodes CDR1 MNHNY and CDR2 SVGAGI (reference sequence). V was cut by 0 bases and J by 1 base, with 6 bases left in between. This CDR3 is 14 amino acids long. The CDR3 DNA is TGTGCCAGCAGTTACTCGAGGGTTAACTATGGCTACACCTTC. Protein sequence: CASSYSRVNYGYTF.

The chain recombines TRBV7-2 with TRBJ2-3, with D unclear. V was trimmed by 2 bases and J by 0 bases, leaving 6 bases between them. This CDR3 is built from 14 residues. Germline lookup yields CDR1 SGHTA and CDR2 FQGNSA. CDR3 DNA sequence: TGTGCCAGCAGCTTAAGACTTAGCACAGATACGCAGTATTTT. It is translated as CASSLRLSTDTQYF.

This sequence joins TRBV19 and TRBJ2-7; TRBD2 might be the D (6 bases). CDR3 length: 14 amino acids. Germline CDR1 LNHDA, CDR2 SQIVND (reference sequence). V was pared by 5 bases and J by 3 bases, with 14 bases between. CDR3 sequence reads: CASSPGGTLYEQYF. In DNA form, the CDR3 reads TGTGCCAGTAGTCCAGGAGGGACTCTCTACGAGCAGTACTTC.

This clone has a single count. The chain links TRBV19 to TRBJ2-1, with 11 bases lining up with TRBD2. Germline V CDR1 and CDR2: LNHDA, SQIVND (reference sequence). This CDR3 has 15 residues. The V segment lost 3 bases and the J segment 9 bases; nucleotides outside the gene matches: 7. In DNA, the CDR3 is TGTGCCAGTAGTATCGTGGTAGCGGGAGGGACTGAGCAGTTCTTC. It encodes CASSIVVAGGTEQFF.

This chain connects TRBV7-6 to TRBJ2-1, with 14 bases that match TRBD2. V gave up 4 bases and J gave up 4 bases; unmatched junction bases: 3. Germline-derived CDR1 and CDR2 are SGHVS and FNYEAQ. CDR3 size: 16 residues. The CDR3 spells CASSSRTSGRYNEQFF. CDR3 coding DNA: TGTGCCAGCAGCTCTCGGACTAGCGGGAGGTACAATGAGCAGTTCTTC.

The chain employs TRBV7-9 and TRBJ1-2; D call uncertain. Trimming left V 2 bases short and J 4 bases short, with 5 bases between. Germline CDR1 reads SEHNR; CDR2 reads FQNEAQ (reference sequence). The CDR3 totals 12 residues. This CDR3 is CASSLHSYGYTF. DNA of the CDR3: TGTGCCAGCAGCTTACACAGCTATGGCTACACCTTC.

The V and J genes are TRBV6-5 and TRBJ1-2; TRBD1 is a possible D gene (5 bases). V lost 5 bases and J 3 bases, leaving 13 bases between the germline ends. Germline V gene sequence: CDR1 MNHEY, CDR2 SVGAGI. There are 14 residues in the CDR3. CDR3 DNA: TGTGCCAGCAGTAACCCCTGGGGGGACTATGGCTACACCTTC. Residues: CASSNPWGDYGYTF.

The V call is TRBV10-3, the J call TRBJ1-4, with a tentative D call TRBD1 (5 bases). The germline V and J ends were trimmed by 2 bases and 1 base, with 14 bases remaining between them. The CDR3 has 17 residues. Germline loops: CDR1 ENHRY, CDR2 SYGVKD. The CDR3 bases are TGTGCCATCAGTGAGGAGCCTCCAGGGCGAACTAATGAAAAACTGTTTTTT. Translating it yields CAISEEPPGRTNEKLFF.

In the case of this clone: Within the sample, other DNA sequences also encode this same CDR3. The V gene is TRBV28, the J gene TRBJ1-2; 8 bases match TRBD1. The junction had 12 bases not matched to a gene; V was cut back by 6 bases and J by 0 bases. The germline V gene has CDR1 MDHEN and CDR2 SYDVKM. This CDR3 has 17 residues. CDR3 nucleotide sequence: TGTGCCAGCAGCTCCTTGGACAGGGCCTCCCCTAACTATGGCTACACCTTC. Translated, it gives CASSSLDRASPNYGYTF.

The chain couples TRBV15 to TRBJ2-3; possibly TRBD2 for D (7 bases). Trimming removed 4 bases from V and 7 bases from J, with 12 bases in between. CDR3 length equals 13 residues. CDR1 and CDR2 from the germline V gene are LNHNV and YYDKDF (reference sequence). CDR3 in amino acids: CATSTSGGHTQYF. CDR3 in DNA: TGTGCCACCAGCACTTCCGGGGGGCATACGCAGTATTTT.

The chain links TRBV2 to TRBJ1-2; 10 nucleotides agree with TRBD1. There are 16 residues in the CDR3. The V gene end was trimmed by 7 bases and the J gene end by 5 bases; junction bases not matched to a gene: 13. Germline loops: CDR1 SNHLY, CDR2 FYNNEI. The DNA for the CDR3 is TGTGCCAGCATCCCGGACAGGGGGAAACTTTCTTATGGCTACACCTTC. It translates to CASIPDRGKLSYGYTF. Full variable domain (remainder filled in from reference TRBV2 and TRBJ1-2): EPEVTQTPSHQVTQMGQEVILRCVPISNHLYFYWYRQILGQKVEFLVSFYNNEISEKSEIFDDQFSVERPDGSNFTLKIRSTKLEDSAMYFCASIPDRGKLSYGYTFGSGTRLTVV.

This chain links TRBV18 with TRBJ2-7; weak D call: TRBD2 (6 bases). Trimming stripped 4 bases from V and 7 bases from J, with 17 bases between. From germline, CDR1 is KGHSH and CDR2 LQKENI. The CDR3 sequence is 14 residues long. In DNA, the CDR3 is TGTGCCAGCTCACTAGGAGGGACCTGGGGGGAGCAGTACTTC. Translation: CASSLGGTWGEQYF.

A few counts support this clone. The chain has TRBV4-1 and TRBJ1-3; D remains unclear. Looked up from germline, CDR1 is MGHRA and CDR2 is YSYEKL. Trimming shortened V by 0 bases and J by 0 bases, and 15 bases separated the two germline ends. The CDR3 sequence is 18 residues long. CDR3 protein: CASSQDGIGPFSGNTIYF. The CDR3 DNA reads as TGCGCCAGCAGCCAAGACGGGATCGGTCCCTTCTCTGGAAACACCATATATTTT.

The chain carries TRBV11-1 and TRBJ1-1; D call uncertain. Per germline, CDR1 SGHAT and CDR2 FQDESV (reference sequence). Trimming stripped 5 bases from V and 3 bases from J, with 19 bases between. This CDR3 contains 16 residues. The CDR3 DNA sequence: TGTGCCAGCAGCCATGACGTGGATTGGAGCTACACTGAAGCTTTCTTT. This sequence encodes CASSHDVDWSYTEAFF.

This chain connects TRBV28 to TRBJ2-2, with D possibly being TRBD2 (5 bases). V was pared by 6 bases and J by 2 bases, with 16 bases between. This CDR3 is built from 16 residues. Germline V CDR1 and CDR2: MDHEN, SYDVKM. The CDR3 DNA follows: TGTGCCAGCAGATTCAGCGGCCTAGACAACACCGGGGAGCTGTTTTTT. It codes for CASRFSGLDNTGELFF.